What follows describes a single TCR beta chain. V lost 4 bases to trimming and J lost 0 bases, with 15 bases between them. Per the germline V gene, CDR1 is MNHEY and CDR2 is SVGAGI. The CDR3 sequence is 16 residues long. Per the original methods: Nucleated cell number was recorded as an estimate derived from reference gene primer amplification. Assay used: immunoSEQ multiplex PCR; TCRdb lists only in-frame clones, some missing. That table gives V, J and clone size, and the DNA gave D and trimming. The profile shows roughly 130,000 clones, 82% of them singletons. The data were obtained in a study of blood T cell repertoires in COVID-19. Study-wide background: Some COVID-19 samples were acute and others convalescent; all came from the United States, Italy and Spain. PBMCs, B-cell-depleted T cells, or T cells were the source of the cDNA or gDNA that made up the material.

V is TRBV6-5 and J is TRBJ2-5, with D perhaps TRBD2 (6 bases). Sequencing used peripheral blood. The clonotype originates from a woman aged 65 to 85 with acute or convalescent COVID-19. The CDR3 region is CASSLEIAENQETQYF. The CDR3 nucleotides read TGTGCCAGCAGTTTGGAAATAGCGGAGAACCAAGAGACCCAGTACTTC.